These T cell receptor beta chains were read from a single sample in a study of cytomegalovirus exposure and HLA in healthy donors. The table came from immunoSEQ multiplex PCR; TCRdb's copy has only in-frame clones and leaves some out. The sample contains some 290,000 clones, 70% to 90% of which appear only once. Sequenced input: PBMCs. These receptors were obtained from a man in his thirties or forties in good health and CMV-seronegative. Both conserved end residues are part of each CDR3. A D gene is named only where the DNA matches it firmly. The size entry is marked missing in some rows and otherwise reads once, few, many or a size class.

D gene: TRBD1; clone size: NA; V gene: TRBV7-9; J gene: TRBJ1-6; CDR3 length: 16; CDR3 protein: CASSPTGDSKNSPLHF; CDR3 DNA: TGTGCCAGCAGCCCAACAGGGGACAGTAAAAATTCACCCCTCCACTTT
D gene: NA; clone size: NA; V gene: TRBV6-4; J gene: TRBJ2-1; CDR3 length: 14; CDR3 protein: CASSDGEGADEQFF; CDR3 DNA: TGTGCCAGCAGTGACGGAGAAGGGGCCGATGAGCAGTTCTTC
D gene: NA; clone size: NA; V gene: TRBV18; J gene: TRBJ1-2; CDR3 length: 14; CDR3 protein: CASSKLQERDGYTF; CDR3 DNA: TGTGCCAGCTCCAAATTACAGGAAAGGGATGGCTACACCTTC
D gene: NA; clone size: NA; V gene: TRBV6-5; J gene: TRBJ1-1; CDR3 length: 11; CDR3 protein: CASTLRGSAFF; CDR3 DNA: TGTGCCAGCACCCTGAGAGGGAGCGCTTTCTTT
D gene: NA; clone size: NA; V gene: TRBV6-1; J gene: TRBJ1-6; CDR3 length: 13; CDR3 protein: CASTPREASPLHF; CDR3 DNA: TGTGCCAGCACCCCCAGGGAAGCTTCACCCCTCCACTTT
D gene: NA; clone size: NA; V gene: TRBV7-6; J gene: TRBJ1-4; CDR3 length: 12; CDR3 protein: CASSLMGEKLFF; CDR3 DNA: TGTGCCAGCAGCCTCATGGGCGAAAAACTGTTTTTT
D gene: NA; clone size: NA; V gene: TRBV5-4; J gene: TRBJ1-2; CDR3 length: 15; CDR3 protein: CASSPPGWVPGGYTF; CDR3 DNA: TGTGCCAGCAGCCCGCCGGGATGGGTTCCGGGAGGCTACACCTTC
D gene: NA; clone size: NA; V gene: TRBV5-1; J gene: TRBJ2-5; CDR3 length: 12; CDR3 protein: CASSTGSETQYF; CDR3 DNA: TGCGCCAGTTCGACAGGATCAGAGACCCAGTACTTC
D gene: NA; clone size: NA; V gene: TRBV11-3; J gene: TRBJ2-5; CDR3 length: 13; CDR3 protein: CASSARRGETQYF; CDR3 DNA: TGTGCCAGCAGTGCACGCCGGGGGGAGACCCAGTACTTC
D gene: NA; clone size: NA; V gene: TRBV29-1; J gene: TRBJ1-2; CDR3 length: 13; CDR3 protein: CSVGAWQVDGYTF; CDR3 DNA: TGCAGCGTTGGGGCTTGGCAGGTGGATGGCTACACCTTC
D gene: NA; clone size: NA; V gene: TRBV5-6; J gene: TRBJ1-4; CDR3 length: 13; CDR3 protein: CASSLDPEEKLFF; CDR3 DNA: TGTGCCAGCAGCTTGGACCCAGAAGAAAAACTGTTTTTT
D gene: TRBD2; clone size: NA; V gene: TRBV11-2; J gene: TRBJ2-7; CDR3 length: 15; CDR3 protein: CASSFSGLAQYEQYF; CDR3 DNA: TGTGCCAGCAGCTTCTCGGGACTAGCGCAATACGAGCAGTACTTC
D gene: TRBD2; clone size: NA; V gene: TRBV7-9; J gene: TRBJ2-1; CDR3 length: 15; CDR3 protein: CASSLGAGGIDEQFF; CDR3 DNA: TGTGCCAGCAGCTTAGGCGCGGGGGGGATCGATGAGCAGTTCTTC
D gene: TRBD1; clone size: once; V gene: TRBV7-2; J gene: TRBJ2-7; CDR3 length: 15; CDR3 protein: CASSFPATGIHEQYF; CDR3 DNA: TGTGCCAGCAGCTTTCCCGCGACAGGGATCCACGAGCAGTACTTC
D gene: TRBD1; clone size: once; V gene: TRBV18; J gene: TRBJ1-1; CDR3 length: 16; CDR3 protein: CASSPGTASMNTEAFF; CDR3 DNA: TGTGCCAGCTCACCGGGGACAGCCTCCATGAACACTGAAGCTTTCTTT
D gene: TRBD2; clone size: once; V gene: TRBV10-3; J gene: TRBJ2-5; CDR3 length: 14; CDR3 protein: CAISRTSGEETQYF; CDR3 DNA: TGTGCCATCAGTCGTACTAGCGGGGAAGAGACCCAGTACTTC
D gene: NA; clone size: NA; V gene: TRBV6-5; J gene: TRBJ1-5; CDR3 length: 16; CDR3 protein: CASSSTRLLSNQPQHF; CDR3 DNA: TGTGCCAGCAGTTCTACCCGACTGTTAAGCAATCAGCCCCAGCATTTT
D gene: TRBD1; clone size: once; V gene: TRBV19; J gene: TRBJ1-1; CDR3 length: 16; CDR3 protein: CASSPYRTGSNTEAFF; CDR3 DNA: TGTGCCAGTAGTCCTTACAGGACAGGGTCGAACACTGAAGCTTTCTTT
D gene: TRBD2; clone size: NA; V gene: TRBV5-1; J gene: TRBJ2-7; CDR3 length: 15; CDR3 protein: CASSLGLAGAREQYF; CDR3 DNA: TGCGCCAGCAGCTTGGGACTAGCGGGGGCGCGAGAGCAGTACTTC
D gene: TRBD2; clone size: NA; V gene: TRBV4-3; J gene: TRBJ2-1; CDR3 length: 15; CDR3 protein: CASSRGGRSYNEQFF; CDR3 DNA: TGCGCCAGCAGTCGCGGGGGGAGGTCCTACAATGAGCAGTTCTTC
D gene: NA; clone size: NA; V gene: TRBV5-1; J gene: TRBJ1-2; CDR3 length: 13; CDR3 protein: CASRETASYGYTF; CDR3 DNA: TGCGCCAGCAGAGAAACAGCCTCCTATGGCTACACCTTC
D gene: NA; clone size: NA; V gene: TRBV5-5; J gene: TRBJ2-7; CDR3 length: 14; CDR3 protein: CASSQNRVSYEQYF; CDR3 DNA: TGTGCCAGCAGCCAGAACAGGGTATCCTACGAGCAGTACTTC
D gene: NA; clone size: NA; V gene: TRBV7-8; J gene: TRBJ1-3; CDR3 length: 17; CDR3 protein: CASSYIVPEVSGNTIYF; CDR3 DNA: TGTGCCAGCAGCTATATAGTCCCCGAGGTTTCTGGAAACACCATATATTTT
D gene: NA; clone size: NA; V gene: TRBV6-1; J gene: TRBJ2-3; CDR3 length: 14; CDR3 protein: CASEEVIRTDTQYF; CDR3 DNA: TGTGCCAGCGAGGAAGTCATTAGGACAGATACGCAGTATTTT
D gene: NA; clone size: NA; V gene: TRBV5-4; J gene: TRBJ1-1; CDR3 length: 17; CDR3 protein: CASSFRVGANGWTEAFF; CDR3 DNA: TGTGCCAGCAGCTTTCGGGTAGGGGCAAATGGATGGACTGAAGCTTTCTTT
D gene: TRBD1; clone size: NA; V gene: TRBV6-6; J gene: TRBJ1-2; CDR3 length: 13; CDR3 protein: CASRPDRATGYTF; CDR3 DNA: TGTGCCAGCAGGCCGGACAGGGCGACGGGCTACACCTTC
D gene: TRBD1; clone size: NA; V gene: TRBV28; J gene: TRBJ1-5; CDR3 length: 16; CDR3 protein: CASTPHRGPLAQPQHF; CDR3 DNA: TGTGCCAGCACCCCCCACAGGGGGCCCCTAGCACAGCCCCAGCATTTT
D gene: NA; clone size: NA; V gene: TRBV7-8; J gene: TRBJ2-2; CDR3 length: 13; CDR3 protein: CASAGLSTGELFF; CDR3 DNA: TGTGCCAGTGCGGGGTTGAGCACCGGGGAGCTGTTTTTT
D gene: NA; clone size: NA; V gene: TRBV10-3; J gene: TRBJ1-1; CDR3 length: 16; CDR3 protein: CAISDLISSGGTEAFF; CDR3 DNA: TGTGCCATCAGTGATCTTATTAGTTCGGGGGGCACTGAAGCTTTCTTT
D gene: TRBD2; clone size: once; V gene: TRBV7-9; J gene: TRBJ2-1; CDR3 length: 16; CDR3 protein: CASSTARTSGGNEQFF; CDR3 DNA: TGTGCCAGCAGCACCGCTCGGACTAGCGGGGGGAATGAGCAGTTCTTC
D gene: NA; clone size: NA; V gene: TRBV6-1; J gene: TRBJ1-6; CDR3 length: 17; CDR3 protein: CAISAHQGKSYNSPLHF; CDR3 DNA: TGTGCCATCAGTGCTCATCAGGGCAAGTCCTATAATTCACCCCTCCACTTT
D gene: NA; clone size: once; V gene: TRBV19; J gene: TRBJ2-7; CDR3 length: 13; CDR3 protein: CASSLASSYEQYF; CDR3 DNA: TGTGCCAGTAGTTTAGCGAGCTCCTACGAGCAGTACTTC
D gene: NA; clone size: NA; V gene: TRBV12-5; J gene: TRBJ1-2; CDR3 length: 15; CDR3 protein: CASGFDSGGRYGYTF; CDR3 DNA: TGTGCTAGTGGTTTCGACTCTGGAGGACGCTATGGCTACACCTTC
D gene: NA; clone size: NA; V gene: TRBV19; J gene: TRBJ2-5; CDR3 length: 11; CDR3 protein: CASSPGGTQYF; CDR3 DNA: TGTGCCAGTAGCCCAGGTGGGACCCAGTACTTC
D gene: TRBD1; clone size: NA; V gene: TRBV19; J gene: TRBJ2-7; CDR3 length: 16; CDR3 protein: CASSIAGTGVPYEQYF; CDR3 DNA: TGTGCCAGTAGTATTGCCGGGACAGGGGTCCCCTACGAGCAGTACTTC
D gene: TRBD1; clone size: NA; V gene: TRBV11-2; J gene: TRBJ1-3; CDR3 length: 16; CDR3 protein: CASSPELQGTGNTIYF; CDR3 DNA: TGTGCCAGCAGCCCCGAATTACAGGGGACTGGAAACACCATATATTTT
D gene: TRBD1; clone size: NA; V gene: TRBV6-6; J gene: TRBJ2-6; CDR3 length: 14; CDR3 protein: CASTQGAGANVLTF; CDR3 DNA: TGTGCCAGCACCCAGGGGGCTGGGGCCAACGTCCTGACTTTC
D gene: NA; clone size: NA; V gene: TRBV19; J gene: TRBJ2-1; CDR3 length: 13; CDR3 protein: CASTPGWGREQFF; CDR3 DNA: TGTGCCAGTACCCCGGGGTGGGGTCGAGAGCAGTTCTTC
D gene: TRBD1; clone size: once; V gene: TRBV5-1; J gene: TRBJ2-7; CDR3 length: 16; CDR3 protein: CASSPRGQGVTYEQYF; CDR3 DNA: TGCGCCAGCAGCCCGAGGGGACAGGGCGTAACCTACGAGCAGTACTTC
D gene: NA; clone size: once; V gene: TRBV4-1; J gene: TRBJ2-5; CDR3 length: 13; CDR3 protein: CASSLRGRETQYF; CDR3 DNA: TGCGCCAGCAGCCTGCGGGGCCGTGAGACCCAGTACTTC
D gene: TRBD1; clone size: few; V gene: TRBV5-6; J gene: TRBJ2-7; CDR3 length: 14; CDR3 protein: CASSLLDRGHEQYF; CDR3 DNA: TGTGCCAGCAGCCTACTCGACAGGGGGCACGAGCAGTACTTC
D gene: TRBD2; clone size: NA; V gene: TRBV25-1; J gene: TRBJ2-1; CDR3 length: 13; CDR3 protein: CASSLAGGREQFF; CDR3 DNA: TGTGCCAGCAGCCTAGCGGGGGGGCGAGAGCAGTTCTTC
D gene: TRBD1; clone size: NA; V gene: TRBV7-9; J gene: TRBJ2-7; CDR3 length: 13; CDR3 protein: CASSLTGPYEQYF; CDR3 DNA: TGTGCCAGCAGCTTGACAGGGCCCTACGAGCAGTACTTC
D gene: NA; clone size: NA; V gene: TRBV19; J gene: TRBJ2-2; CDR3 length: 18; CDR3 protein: CASSLPPWWGQNTGELFF; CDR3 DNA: TGTGCCAGTAGTTTACCACCGTGGTGGGGACAAAACACCGGGGAGCTGTTTTTT
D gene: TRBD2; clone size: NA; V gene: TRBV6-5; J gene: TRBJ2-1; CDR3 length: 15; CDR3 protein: CASSYRVGGVNEQFF; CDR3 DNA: TGTGCCAGCAGTTACCGTGTGGGGGGGGTCAATGAGCAGTTCTTC
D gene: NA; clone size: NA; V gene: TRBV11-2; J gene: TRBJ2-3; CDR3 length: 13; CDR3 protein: CASSLAGWDTQYF; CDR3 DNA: TGTGCCAGCAGCTTAGCGGGGTGGGATACGCAGTATTTT
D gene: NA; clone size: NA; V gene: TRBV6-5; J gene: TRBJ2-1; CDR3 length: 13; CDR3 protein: CASTRGGGGEQFF; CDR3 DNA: TGTGCCAGCACTCGGGGCGGGGGCGGTGAGCAGTTCTTC
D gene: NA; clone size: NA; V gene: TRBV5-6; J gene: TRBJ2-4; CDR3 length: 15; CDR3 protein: CASSQIGQLGAVQYF; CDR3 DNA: TGTGCCAGCAGCCAAATAGGACAGCTCGGAGCCGTTCAGTACTTC
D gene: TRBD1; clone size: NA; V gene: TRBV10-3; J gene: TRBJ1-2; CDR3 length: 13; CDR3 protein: CATSTGAGYGYTF; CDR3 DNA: TGTGCCACCTCGACAGGGGCGGGCTATGGCTACACCTTC
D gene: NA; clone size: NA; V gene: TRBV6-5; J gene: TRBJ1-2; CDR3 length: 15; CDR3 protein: CASTTPTIPPYGYTF; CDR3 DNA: TGTGCCAGCACCACACCCACAATCCCGCCTTATGGCTACACCTTC
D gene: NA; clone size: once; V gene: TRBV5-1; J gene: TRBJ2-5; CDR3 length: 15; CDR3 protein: CASSLKIQEQETQYF; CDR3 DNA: TGCGCCAGCAGCTTGAAGATACAGGAACAAGAGACCCAGTACTTC